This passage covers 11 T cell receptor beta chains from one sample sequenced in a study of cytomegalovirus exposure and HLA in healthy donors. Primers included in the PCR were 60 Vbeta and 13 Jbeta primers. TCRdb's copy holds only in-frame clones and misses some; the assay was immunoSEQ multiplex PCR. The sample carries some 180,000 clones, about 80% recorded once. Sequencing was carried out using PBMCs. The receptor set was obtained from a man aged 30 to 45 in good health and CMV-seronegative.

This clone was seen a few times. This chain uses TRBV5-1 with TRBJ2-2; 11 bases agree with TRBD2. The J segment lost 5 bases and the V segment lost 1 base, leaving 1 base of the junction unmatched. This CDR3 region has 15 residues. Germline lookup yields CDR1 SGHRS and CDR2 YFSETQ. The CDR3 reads CASSLLAGGTGELFF. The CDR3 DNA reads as TGCGCCAGCAGCTTGCTAGCGGGAGGTACCGGGGAGCTGTTTTTT.

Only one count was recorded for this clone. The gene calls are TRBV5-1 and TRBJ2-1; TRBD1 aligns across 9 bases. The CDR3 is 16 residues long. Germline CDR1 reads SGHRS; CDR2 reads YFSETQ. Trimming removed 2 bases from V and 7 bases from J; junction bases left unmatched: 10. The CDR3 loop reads CASSLQTGGLANEQFF. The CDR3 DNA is TGCGCCAGCAGCTTACAAACAGGGGGCCTAGCTAATGAGCAGTTCTTC.

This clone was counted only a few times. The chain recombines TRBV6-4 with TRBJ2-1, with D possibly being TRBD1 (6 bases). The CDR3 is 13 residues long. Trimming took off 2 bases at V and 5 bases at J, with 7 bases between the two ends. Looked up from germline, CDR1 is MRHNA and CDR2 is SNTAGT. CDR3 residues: CASSDRDNNEQFF. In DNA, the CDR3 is TGTGCCAGCAGTGACCGGGACAACAATGAGCAGTTCTTC.

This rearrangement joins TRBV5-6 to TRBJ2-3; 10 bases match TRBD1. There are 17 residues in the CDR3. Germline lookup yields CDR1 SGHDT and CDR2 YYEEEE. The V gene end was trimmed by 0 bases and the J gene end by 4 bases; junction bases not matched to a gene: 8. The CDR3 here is CASSLGTGQGISDTQYF. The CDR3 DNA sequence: TGTGCCAGCAGCTTGGGAACGGGACAGGGGATCTCAGATACGCAGTATTTT.

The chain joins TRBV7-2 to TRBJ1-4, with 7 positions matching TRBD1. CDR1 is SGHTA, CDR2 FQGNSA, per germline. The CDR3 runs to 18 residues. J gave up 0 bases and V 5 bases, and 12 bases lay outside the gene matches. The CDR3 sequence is CASSMGQFRRATNEKLFF. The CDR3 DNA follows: TGTGCCAGCAGCATGGGACAGTTTCGAAGAGCAACTAATGAAAAACTGTTTTTT.

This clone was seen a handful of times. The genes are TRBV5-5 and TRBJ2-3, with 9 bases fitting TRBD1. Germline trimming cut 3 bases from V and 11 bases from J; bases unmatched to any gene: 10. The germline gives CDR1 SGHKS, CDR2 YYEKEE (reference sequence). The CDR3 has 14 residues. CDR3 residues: CASSSDDRGGLQYF. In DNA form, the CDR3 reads TGTGCCAGCAGCTCCGACGACAGGGGGGGTTTGCAGTATTTT. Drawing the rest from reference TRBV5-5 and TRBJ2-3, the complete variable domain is DAGVTQSPTHLIKTRGQQVTLRCSPISGHKSVSWYQQVLGQGPQFIFQYYEKEERGRGNFPDRFSARQFPNYSSELNVNALLLGDSALYLCASSSDDRGGLQYFGPGTRLTVL.

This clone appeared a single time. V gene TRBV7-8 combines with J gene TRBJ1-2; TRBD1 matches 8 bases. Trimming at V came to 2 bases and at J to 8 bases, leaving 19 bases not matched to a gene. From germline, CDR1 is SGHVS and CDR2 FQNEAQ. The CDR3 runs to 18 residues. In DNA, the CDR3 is TGTGCCAGCAGCTTACTTGACAACCAGGGGGCTACCCTCCGCGGCTACACCTTC. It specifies CASSLLDNQGATLRGYTF. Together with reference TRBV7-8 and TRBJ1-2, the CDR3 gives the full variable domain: GAGVSQSPRYKVAKRGQDVALRCDPISGHVSLFWYQQALGQGPEFLTYFQNEAQLDKSGLPSDRFFAERPEGSVSTLKIQRTQQEDSAVYLCASSLLDNQGATLRGYTFGSGTRLTVV.

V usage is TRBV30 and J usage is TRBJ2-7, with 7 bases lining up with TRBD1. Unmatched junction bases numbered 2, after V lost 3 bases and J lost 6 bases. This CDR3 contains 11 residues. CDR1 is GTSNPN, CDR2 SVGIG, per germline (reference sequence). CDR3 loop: CAWSNRGEQYF. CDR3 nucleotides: TGTGCCTGGAGCAACAGGGGCGAGCAGTACTTC. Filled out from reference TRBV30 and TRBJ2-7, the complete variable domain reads SQTIHQWPATLVQPVGSPLSLECTVEGTSNPNLYWYRQAAGRGLQLLFYSVGIGQISSEVPQNLSASRPQDRQFILSSKKLLLSDSGFYLCAWSNRGEQYFGPGTRLTVT.

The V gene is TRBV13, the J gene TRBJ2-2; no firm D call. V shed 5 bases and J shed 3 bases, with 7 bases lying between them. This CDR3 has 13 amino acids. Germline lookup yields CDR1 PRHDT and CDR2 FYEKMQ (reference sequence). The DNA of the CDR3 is TGTGCCAGCAGCCGAGTTGACACCGGGGAGCTGTTTTTT. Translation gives CASSRVDTGELFF.

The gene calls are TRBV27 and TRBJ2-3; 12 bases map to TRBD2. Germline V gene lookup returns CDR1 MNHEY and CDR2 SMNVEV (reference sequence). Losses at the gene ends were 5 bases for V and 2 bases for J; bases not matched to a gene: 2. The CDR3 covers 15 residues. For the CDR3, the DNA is TGTGCCAGCAGTCGACTAGCGGGAGCCACAGATACGCAGTATTTT. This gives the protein CASSRLAGATDTQYF.

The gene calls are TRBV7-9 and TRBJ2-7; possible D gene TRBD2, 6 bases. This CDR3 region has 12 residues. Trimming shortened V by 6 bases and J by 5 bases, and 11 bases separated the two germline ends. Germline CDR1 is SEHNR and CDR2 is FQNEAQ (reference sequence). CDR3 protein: CASRLGGNEQYF. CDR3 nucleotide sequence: TGTGCCAGCAGACTAGGAGGGAACGAGCAGTACTTC.